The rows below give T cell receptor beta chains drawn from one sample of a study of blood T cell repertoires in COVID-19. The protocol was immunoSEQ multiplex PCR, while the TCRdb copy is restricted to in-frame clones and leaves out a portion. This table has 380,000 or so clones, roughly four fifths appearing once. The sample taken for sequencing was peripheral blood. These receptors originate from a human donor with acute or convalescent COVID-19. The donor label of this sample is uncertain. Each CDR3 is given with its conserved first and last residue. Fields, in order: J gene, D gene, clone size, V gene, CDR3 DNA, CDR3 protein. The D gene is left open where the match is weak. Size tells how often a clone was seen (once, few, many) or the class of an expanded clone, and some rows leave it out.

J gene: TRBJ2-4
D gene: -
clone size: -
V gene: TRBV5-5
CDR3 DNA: TGTGCCAGCAGCAGTTCCGGGAGCCCAAACATTCAGTACTTC
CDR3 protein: CASSSSGSPNIQYF

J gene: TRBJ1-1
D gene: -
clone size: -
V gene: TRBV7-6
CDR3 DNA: TGTGCCAGCAGAGCTCTTCCCGAATTCACTGAAGCTTTCTTT
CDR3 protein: CASRALPEFTEAFF

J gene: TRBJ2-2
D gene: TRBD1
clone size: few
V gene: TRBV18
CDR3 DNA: TGTGCCAGCACAGGGACAGGGGTGAACACCGGGGAGCTGTTTTTT
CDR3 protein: CASTGTGVNTGELFF

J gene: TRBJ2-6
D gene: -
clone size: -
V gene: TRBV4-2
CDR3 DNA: TGTGCCAGCAGCCAAAGTCGAGGGAGCTCTGGGGCCAACGTCCTGACTTTC
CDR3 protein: CASSQSRGSSGANVLTF

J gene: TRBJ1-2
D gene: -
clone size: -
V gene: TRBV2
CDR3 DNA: TGTGCCAGCAGTCCCACGGGGGGAGGCTATGGCTACACCTTC
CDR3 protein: CASSPTGGGYGYTF

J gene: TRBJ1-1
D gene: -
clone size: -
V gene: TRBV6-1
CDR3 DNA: TGTGCCAGCAGTGAAGGGCAGGGGTATACTGAAGCTTTCTTT
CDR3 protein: CASSEGQGYTEAFF

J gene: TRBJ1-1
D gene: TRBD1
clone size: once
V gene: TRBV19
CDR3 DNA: TGTGCCAGTAGTATACTCCCGTTGGACAGGGTGTCGGAAGCTTTCTTT
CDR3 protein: CASSILPLDRVSEAFF

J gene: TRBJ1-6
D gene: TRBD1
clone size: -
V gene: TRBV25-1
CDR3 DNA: TGTGCCAGCAGTGAAAGCGGCGGGACAGTGGGTTCACCCCTCCACTTT
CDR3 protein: CASSESGGTVGSPLHF

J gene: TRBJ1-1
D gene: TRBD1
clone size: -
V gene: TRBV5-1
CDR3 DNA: TGCGCCAGCAGTTGGACAGGGGGGTACACTGAAGCTTTCTTT
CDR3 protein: CASSWTGGYTEAFF

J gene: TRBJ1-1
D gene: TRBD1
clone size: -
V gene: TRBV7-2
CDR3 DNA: TGTGCCAGCAGCAGAATACCCGGGACAGGGGGCCGGTTGAGCACTGAAGCTTTCTTT
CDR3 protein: CASSRIPGTGGRLSTEAFF

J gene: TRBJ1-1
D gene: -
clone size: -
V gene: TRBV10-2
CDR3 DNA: TGCGCCAGCGTACAGAAGTCCGAAGCTTTCTTT
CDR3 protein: CASVQKSEAFF

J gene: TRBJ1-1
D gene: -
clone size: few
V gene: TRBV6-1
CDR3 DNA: TGTGCCAGCAGTGAGGATGAGGTGAACACTGAAGCTTTCTTT
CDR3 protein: CASSEDEVNTEAFF

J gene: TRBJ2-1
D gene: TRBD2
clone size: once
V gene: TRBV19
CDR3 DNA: TGTGCCAGTAGTATCCTGGCGGGAGGGCCATACAATGAGCAGTTCTTC
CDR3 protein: CASSILAGGPYNEQFF

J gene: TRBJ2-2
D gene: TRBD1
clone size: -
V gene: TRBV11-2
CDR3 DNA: TGTGCCAGCAGCCGAAGAGAAAAAGGACAGGAGAACACCGGGGAGCTGTTTTTT
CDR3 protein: CASSRREKGQENTGELFF

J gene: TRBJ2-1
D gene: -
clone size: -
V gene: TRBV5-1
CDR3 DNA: TGCGCCAGCAGCGACTCAGGGGTCCCCCCCTACAATGAGCAGTTCTTC
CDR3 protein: CASSDSGVPPYNEQFF

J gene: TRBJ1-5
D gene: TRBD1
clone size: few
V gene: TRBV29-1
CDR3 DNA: TGCAGCGTCACGGACAGGGACAATCAGCCCCAGCATTTT
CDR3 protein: CSVTDRDNQPQHF

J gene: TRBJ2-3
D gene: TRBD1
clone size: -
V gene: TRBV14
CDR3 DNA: TGTGCCAGCAGCCTGACAGGGTCGGCCACAGATACGCAGTATTTT
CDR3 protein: CASSLTGSATDTQYF

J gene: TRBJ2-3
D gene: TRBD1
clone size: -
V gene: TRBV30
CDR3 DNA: TGTGCCCAGGGTGAGACAGGGGCCACCACAGATACGCAGTATTTT
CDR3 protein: CAQGETGATTDTQYF

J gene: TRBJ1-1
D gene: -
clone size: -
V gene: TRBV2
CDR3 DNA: TGTGCCAGCAGGGGAAACCGGGGAGTGCGTGATAAAGCTTTCTTT
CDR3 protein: CASRGNRGVRDKAFF

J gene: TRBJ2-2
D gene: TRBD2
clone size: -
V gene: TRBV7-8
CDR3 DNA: TGTGCCAGCACCAAGCGGGGGGGCTTAACCGGGGAGCTGTTTTTT
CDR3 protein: CASTKRGGLTGELFF

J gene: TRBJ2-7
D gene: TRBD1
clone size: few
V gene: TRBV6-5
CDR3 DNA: TGTGCCAGCAGTTTCGGGACAGGGGGCACTTACGAGCAGTACTTC
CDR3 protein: CASSFGTGGTYEQYF

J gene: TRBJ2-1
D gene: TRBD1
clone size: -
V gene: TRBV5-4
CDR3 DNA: TGTGCCAGCAGCTGGGCCGGACAGGGTCGAAATGAGCAGTTCTTC
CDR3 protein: CASSWAGQGRNEQFF

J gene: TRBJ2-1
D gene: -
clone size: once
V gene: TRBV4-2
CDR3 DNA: TGTGCCAGCAGCCAAGATGGGACTGCCTCCTACAATGAGCAGTTCTTC
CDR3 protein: CASSQDGTASYNEQFF

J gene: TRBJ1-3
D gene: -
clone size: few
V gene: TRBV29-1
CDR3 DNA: TGCAGCGTTGAAGATGGGCCCTTAGGATCTGGAAACACCATATATTTT
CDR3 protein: CSVEDGPLGSGNTIYF

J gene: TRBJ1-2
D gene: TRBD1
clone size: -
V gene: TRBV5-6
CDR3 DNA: TGTGCCAGCAGCCCATGGGACAGGGTTGGTGGCTACACCTTC
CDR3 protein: CASSPWDRVGGYTF

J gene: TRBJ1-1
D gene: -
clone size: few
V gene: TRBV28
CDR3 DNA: TGTGCCAGCGGAGGGCAGGTAAACACTGAAGCTTTCTTT
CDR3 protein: CASGGQVNTEAFF

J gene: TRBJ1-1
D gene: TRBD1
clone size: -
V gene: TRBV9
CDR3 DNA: TGTGCCAGCAGCCCCCCCGGGACAGTAACTGAAGCTTTCTTT
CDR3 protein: CASSPPGTVTEAFF

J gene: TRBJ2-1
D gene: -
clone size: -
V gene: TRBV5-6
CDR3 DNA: TGTGCCAGCAGCTTTGGGCAGTACAATGAGCAGTTCTTC
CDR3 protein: CASSFGQYNEQFF

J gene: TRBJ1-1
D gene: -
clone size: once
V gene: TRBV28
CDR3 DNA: TGTGCCAGCGCTACAGGGCTGAACACTGAAGCTTTCTTT
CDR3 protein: CASATGLNTEAFF

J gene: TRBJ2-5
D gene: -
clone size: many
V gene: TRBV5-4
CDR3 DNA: TGTGCCAGCAGCCACGCGACAAACCAAGAGACCCAGTACTTC
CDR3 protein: CASSHATNQETQYF

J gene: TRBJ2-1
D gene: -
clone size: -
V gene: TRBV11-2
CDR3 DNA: TGTGCCAGCAGCTTAGCCCCGGGGAGGAATGAGCAGTTCTTC
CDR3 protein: CASSLAPGRNEQFF

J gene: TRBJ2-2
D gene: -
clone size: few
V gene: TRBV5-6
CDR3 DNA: TGTGCCAGCAGCAGGGGGGGACTAACCCCCACCGGGGAGCTGTTTTTT
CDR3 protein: CASSRGGLTPTGELFF

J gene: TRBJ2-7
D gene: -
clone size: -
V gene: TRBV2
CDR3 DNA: TGTGCCAGCAGTGAACTGGGCAGCTACGAGCAGTACTTC
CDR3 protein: CASSELGSYEQYF

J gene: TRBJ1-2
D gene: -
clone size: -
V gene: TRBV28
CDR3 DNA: TGTGCCAGCAGCCTGACAGGATTTGGCTACACCTTC
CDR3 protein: CASSLTGFGYTF

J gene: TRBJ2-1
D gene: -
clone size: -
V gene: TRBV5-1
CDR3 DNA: TGCGCCAGCAGCGCGGAAGGGAGTAGCAATCGTGAGCAGTTCTTC
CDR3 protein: CASSAEGSSNREQFF

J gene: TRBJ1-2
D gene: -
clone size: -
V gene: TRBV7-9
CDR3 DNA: TGTGCCAGCCGCGAGGGAGTCAGTGGCTACACCTTC
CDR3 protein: CASREGVSGYTF

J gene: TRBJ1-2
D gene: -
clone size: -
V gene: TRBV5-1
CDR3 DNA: TGCGCCAGCAGCTTGGACAGGGACTATGGCTACACCTTC
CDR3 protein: CASSLDRDYGYTF

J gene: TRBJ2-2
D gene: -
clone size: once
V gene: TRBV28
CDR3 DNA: TGTGCCAGCTGGCCGAACACCGGGGAGCTGTTTTTT
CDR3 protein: CASWPNTGELFF

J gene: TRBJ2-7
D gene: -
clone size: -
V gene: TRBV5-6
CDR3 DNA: TGTGCCAGCAGCTTGGGGGCGGGACGCTCCTACGAGCAGTACTTC
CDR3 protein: CASSLGAGRSYEQYF

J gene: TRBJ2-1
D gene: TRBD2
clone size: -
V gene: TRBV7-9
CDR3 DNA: TGTGCCAGCAGCTTCCCCGGGACTAGCGGTTACGATGAGCAGTTCTTC
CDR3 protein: CASSFPGTSGYDEQFF

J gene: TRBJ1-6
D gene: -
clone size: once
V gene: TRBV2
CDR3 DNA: TGTGCCAGCAGTGCAGGGTATAATTCACCCCTCCACTTT
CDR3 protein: CASSAGYNSPLHF

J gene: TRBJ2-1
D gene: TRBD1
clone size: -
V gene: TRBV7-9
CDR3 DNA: TGTGCCAGCAGCTCACAGGGGCCGTGGGAGCAGTTCTTC
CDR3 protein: CASSSQGPWEQFF

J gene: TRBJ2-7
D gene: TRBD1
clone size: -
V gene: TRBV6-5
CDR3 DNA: TGTGCCAGCACCGGGCGACAGGGCCTAACCTACGAGCAGTACTTC
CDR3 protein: CASTGRQGLTYEQYF